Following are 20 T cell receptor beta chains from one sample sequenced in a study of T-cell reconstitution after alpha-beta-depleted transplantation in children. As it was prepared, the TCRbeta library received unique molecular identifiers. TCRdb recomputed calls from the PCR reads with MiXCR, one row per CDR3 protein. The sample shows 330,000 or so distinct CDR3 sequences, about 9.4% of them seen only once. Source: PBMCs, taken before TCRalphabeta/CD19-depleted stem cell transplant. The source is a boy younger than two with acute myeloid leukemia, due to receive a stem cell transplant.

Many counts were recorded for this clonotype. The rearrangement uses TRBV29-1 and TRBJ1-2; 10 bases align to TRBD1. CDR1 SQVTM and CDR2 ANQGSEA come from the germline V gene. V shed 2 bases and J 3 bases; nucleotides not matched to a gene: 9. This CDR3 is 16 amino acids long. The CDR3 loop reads CSVESPDRGLDYGYTF. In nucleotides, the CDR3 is TGCAGCGTTGAATCCCCTGACAGGGGGCTCGACTATGGCTACACCTTC.

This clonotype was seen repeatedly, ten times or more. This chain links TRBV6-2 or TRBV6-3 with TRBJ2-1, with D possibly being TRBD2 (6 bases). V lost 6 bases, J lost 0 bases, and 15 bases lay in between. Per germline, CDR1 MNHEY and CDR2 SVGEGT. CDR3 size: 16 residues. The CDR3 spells CASRQVADRSYNEQFF. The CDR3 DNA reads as TGTGCCAGCAGACAAGTAGCGGACCGCTCCTACAATGAGCAGTTCTTC.

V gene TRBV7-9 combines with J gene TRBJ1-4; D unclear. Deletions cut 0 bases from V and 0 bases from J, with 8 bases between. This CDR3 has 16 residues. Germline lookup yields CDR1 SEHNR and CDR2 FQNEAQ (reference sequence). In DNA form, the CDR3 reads TGTGCCAGCAGCTTAGCATTAGGTGCAACTAATGAAAAACTGTTTTTT. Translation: CASSLALGATNEKLFF. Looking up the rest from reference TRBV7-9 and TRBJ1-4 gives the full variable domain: DTGVSQNPRHKITKRGQNVTFRCDPISEHNRLYWYRQTLGQGPEFLTYFQNEAQLEKSRLLSDRFSAERPKGSFSTLEIQRTEQGDSAMYLCASSLALGATNEKLFFGSGTQLSVL.

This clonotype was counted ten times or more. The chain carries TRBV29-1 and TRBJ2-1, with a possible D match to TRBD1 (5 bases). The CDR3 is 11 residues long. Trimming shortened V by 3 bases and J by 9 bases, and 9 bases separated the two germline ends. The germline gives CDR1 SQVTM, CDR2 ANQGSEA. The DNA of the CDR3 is TGCAGCGTTGACAGGGCCAGTGAGCAGTTCTTC. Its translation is CSVDRASEQFF.

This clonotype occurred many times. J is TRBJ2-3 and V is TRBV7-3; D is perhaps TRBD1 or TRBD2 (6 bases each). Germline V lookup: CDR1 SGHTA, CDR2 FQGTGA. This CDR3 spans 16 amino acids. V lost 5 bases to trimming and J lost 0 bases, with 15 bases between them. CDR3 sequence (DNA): TGTGCCAGCAGCCCATACAGGGAGGCTAGCACAGATACGCAGTATTTT. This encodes CASSPYREASTDTQYF.

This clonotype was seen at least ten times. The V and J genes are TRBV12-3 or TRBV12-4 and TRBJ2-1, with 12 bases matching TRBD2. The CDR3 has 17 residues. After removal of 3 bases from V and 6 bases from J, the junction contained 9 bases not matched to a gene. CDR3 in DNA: TGTGCCAGCAGTTTCCGACTAGCGGGGGCCACTTTCAATGAGCAGTTCTTC. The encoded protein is CASSFRLAGATFNEQFF.

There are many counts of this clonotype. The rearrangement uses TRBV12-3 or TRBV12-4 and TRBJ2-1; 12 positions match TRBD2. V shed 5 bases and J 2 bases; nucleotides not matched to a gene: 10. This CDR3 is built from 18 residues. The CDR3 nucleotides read TGTGCCAGCAGTCCTACCCAGACTAGCGGGAGAACCTACAATGAGCAGTTCTTC. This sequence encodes CASSPTQTSGRTYNEQFF.

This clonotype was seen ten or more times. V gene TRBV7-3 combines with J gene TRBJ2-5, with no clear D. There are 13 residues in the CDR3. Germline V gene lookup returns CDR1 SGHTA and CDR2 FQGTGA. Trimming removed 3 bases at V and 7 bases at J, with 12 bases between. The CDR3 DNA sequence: TGTGCCAGCAGCTTGAGTGGGAAAGGGACCCAGTACTTC. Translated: CASSLSGKGTQYF.

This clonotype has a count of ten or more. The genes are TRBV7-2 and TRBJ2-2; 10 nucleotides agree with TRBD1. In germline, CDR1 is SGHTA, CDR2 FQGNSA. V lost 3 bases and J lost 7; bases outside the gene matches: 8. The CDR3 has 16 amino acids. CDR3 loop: CASSFRGTGVYGELFF. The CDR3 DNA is TGTGCCAGCAGCTTTCGGGGGACAGGGGTATACGGGGAGCTGTTTTTT.

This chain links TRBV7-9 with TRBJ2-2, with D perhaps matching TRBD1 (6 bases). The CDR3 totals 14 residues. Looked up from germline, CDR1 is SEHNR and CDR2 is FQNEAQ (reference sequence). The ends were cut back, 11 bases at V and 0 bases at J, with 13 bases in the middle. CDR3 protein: CAATWGPNTGELFF. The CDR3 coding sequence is TGTGCCGCAACCTGGGGGCCGAACACCGGGGAGCTGTTTTTT. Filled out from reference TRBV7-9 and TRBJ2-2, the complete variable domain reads DTGVSQNPRHKITKRGQNVTFRCDPISEHNRLYWYRQTLGQGPEFLTYFQNEAQLEKSRLLSDRFSAERPKGSFSTLEIQRTEQGDSAMYLCAATWGPNTGELFFGEGSRLTVL.

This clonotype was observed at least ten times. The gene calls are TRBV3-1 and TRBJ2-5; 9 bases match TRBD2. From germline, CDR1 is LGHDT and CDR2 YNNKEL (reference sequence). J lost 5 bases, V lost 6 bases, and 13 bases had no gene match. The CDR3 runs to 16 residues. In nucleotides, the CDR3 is TGTGCCAGCAGTCTGCCCTGGACTAGCGTGGACGAGACCCAGTACTTC. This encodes CASSLPWTSVDETQYF.

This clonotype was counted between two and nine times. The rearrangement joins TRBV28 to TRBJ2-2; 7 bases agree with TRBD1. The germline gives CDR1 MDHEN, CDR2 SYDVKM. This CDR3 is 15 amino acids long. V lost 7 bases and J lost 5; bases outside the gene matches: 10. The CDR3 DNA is TGTGCCAGCAATCATCTACAGGGGACGACCGGGGAGCTGTTTTTT. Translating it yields CASNHLQGTTGELFF.

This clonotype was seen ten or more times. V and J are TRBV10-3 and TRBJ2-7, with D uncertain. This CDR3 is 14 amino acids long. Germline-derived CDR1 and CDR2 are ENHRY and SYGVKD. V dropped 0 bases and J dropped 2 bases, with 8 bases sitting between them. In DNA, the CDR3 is TGTGCCATCAGTGAGTCGAGATTCACCTACGAGCAGTACTTC. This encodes CAISESRFTYEQYF.

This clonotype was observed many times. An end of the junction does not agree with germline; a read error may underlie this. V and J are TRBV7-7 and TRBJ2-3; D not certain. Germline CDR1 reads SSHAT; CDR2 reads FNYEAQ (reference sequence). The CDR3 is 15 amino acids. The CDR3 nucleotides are TGTGCTAGCAGCTTGACCCACTCCCGGGTGGATACGCAGTATTTT. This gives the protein CASSLTHSRVDTQYF.

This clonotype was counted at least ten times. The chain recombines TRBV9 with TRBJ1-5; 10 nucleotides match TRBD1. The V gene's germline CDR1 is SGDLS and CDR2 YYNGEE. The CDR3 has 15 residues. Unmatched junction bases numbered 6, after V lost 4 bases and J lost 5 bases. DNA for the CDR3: TGTGCCAGCAGCCTCCGGGACAGGGGCGATCAGCCCCAGCATTTT. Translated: CASSLRDRGDQPQHF.

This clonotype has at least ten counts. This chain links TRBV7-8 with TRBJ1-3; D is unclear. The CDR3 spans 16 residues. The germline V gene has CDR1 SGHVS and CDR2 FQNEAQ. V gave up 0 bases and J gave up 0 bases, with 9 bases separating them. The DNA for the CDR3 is TGTGCCAGCAGCTTAGCGCGGACGGGCTCTGGAAACACCATATATTTT. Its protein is CASSLARTGSGNTIYF.

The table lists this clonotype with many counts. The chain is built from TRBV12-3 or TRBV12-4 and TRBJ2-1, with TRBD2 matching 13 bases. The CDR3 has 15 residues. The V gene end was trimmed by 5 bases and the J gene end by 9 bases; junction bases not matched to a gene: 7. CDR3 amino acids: CASSELAGGSSEQFF. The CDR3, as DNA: TGTGCCAGCAGTGAACTAGCGGGAGGGTCCAGTGAGCAGTTCTTC.

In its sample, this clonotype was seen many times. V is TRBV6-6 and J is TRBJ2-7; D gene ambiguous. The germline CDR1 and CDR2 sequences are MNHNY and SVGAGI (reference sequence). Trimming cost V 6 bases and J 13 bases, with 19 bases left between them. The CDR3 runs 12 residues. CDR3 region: CASSPVQAILYF. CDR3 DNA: TGTGCCAGCAGCCCCGTACAAGCAATCCTCTACTTC.

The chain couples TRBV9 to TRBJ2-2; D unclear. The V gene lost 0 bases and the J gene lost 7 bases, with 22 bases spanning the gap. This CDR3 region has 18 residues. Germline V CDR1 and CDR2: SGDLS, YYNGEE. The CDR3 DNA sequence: TGTGCCAGCAGCGTAGCTTACGGGCCCTATATCCGAGACGGGGAGCTGTTTTTT. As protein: CASSVAYGPYIRDGELFF.

Written as DNA, the CDR3 is TGTGCCAGCACCTTCCTGAGCGGGAGGATTCGAGAGACCCAGTACTTC. It is translated as CASTFLSGRIRETQYF. The J gene is TRBJ2-5, the V gene TRBV7-9, with 9 bases aligning to TRBD2. This CDR3 region has 16 residues. The V gene end was trimmed by 7 bases and the J gene end by 4 bases; junction bases not matched to a gene: 13. Germline V gene sequence: CDR1 SEHNR, CDR2 FQNEAQ (reference sequence).